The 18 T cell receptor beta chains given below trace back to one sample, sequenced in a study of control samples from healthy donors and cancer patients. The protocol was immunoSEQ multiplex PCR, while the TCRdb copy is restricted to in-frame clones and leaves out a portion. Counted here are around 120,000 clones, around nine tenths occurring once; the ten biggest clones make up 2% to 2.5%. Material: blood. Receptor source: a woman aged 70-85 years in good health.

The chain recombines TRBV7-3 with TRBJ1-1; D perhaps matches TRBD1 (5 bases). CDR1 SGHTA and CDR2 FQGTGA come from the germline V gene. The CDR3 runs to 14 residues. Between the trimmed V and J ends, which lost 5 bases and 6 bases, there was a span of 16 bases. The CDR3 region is CASSTGASFAEAFF. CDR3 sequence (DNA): TGTGCCAGCAGCACCGGGGCCAGTTTCGCTGAAGCTTTCTTT.

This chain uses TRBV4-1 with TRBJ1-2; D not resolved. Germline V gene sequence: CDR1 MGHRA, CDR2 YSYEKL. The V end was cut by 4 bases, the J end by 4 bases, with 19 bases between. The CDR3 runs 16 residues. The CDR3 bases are TGCGCCAGCAGCCCCCCTTACCAGGATACGAGCTATGGCTACACCTTC. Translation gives CASSPPYQDTSYGYTF.

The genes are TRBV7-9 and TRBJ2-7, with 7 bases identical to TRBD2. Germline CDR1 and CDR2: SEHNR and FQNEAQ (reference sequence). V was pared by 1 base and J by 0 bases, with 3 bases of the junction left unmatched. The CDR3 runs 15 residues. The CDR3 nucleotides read TGTGCCAGCAGCTTAGGTGGGGGGGGCTCCTACGAGCAGTACTTC. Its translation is CASSLGGGGSYEQYF.

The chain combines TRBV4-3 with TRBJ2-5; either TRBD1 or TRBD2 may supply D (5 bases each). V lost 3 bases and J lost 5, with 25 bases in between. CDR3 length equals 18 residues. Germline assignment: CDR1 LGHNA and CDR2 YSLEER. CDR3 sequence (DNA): TGCGCCAGCAGCCAGGTATTATACCGGGACGCTGACCGGGAGACCCAGTACTTC. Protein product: CASSQVLYRDADRETQYF.

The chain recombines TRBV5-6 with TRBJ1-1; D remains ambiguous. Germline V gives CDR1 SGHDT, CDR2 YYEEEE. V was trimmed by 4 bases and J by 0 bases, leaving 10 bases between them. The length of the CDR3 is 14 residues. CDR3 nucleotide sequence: TGTGCCAGCAGCCCCGGGAGCATGAACACTGAAGCTTTCTTT. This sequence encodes CASSPGSMNTEAFF. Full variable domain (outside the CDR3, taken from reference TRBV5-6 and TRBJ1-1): DAGVTQSPTHLIKTRGQQVTLRCSPKSGHDTVSWYQQALGQGPQFIFQYYEEEERQRGNFPDRFSGHQFPNYSSELNVNALLLGDSALYLCASSPGSMNTEAFFGQGTRLTVV.

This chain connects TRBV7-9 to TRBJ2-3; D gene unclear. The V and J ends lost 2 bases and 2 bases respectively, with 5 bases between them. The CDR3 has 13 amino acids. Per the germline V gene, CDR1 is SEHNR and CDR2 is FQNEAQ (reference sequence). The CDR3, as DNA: TGTGCCAGCAGCTTATCGCTCACAGATACGCAGTATTTT. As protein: CASSLSLTDTQYF.

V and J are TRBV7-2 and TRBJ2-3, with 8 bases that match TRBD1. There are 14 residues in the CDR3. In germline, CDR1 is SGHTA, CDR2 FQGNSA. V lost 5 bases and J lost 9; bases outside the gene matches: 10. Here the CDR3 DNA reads TGTGCCAGCAGCGGCCGGACAGGGAGTTTAACGCAGTATTTT. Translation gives CASSGRTGSLTQYF. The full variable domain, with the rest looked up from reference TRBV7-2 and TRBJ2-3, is GAGVSQSPSNKVTEKGKDVELRCDPISGHTALYWYRQSLGQGLEFLIYFQGNSAPDKSGLPSDRFSAERTGGSVSTLTIQRTQQEDSAVYLCASSGRTGSLTQYFGPGTRLTVL.

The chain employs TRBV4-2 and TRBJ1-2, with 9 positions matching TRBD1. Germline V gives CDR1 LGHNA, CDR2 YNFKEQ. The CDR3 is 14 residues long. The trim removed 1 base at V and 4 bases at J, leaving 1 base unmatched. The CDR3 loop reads CASSQGQGVYGYTF. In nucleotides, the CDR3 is TGTGCCAGCAGCCAAGGACAGGGGGTCTATGGCTACACCTTC.

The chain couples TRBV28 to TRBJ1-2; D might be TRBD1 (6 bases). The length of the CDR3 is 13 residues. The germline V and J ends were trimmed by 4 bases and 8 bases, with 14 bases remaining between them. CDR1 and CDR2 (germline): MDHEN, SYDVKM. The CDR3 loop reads CASSSRTASGYTF. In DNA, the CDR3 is TGTGCCAGCAGTTCGAGGACAGCCAGCGGCTACACCTTC.

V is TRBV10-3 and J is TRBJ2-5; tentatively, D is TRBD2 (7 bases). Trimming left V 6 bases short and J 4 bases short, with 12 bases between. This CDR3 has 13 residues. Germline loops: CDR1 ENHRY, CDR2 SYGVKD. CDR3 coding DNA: TGTGCCATCAGGGGGGGGCAGGGAGAGACCCAGTACTTC. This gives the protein CAIRGGQGETQYF.

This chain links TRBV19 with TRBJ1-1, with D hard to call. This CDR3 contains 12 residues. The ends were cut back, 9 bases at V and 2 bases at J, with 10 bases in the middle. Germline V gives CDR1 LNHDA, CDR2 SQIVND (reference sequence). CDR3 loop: CASSPANTEAFF. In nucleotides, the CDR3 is TGTGCCAGCTCACCCGCTAACACTGAAGCTTTCTTT.

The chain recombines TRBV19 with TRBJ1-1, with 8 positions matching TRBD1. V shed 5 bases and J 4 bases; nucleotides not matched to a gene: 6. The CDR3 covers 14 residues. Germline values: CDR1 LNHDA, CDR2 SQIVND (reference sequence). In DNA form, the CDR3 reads TGTGCCAGTAGTCTGGACAGGGCAGGCACTGAAGCTTTCTTT. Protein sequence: CASSLDRAGTEAFF.

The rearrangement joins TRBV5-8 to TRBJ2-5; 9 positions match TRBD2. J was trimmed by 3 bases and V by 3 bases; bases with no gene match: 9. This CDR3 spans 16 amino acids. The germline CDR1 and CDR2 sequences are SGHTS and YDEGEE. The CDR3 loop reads CASSSTGLARKETQYF. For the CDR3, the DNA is TGTGCCAGCAGCTCAACCGGACTAGCGAGGAAAGAGACCCAGTACTTC.

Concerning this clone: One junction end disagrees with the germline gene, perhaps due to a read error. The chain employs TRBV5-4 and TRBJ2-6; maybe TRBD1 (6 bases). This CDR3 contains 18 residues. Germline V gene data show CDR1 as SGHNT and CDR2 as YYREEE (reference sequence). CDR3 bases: TGTGCCAGCAGATTGGTGGGGGCCACTTTCTCTGGGGCCAACGTCCTGACTTTC. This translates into CASRLVGATFSGANVLTF.

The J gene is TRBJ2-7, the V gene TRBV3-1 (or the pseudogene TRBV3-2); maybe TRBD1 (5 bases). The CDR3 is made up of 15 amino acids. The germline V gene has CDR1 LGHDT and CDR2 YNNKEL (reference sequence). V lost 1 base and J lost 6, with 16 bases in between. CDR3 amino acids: CASSQVPTRRVEQYF. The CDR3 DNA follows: TGTGCCAGCAGCCAAGTACCCACCCGCAGGGTCGAGCAGTACTTC.

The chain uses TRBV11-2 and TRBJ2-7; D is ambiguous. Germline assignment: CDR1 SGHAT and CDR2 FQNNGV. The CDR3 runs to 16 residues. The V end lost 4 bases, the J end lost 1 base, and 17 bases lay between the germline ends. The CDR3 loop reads CASSSPLTVPSYEQYF. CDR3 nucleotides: TGTGCCAGCAGCTCCCCACTAACGGTACCTTCCTACGAGCAGTACTTC.

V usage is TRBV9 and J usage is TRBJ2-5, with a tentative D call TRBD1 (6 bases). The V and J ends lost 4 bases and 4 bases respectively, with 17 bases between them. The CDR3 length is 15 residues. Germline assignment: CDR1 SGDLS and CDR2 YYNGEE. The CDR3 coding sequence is TGTGCCAGCAGCCGCCGGGACAAGAGAGGAGAGACCCAGTACTTC. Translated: CASSRRDKRGETQYF.

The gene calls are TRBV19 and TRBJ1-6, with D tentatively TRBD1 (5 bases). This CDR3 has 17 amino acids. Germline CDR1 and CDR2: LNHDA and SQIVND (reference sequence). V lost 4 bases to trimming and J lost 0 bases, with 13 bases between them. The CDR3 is CASSRDSRSSYNSPLHF. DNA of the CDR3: TGTGCCAGTAGTAGAGACAGCCGGAGCTCCTATAATTCACCCCTCCACTTT.